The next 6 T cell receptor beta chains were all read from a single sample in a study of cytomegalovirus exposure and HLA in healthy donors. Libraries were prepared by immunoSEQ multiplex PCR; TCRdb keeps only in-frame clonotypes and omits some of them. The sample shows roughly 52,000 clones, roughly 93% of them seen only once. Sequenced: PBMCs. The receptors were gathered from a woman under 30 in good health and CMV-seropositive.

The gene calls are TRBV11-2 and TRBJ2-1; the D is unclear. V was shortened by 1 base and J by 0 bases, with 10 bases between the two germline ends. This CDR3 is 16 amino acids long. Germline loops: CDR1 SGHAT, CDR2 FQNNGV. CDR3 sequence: CASSLVRGRSYNEQFF. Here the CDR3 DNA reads TGTGCCAGCAGCTTAGTAAGAGGCCGCTCCTACAATGAGCAGTTCTTC.

The CDR3 bases are TGTGCCAGCCACGAGGCATCTAGCTCCTACGAGCAGTACTTC. This sequence encodes CASHEASSSYEQYF. V usage is TRBV18 and J usage is TRBJ2-7; no clear D gene. V lost 8 bases to trimming and J lost 0 bases, with 14 bases between them. The germline V gene has CDR1 KGHSH and CDR2 LQKENI. This CDR3 is 14 amino acids long.

The CDR3 bases are TGTGCCAACAAGGGGGGGGGAGCCAGGGAGACCCAGTACTTC. It yields the protein CANKGGGARETQYF. This chain uses TRBV2 with TRBJ2-5, with D possibly matching TRBD2 (7 bases). The germline V gene has CDR1 SNHLY and CDR2 FYNNEI. The V gene lost 10 bases and the J gene lost 5 bases, with 20 bases spanning the gap. This CDR3 is 14 amino acids long.

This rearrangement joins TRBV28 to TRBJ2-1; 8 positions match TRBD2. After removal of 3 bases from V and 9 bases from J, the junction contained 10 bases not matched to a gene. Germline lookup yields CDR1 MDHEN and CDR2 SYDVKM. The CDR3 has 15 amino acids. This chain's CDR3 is CASSFPSGGVREQFF. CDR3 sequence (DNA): TGTGCCAGCAGTTTCCCCTCCGGGGGGGTGCGTGAGCAGTTCTTC.

Here the CDR3 reads CASSQGQGRLVGYTF. CDR3 coding DNA: TGCGCCAGCAGCCAGGGACAGGGAAGGTTGGTTGGCTACACCTTC. J is TRBJ1-2 and V is TRBV4-1; 9 nucleotides align to TRBD1. Trimming at V came to 3 bases and at J to 7 bases, leaving 9 bases not matched to a gene. CDR3 size: 15 residues. The germline gives CDR1 MGHRA, CDR2 YSYEKL.

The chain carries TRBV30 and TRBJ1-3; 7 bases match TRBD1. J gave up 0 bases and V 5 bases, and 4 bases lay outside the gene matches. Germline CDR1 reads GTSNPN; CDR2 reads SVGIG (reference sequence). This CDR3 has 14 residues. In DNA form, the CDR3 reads TGTGCCTGGCGGACAGGCTCCTCTGGAAACACCATATATTTT. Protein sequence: CAWRTGSSGNTIYF.